A selection of T cell receptor beta chains follows, all from one sample in a study of cytomegalovirus exposure and HLA in healthy donors. TCRdb keeps only in-frame clones here, not all; method: immunoSEQ multiplex PCR. Counted here are around 140,000 clones, about four fifths occurring once; the ten biggest clones make up about 6.8%. Input material: PBMCs. The origin of the receptors is a woman aged 40-49 years in good health and CMV-seropositive. CDR3s include the opening cysteine and the closing phenylalanine or tryptophan.

TRBV5-1	TRBJ2-1	CASSLGLPLNEQFF
TRBV7-9	TRBJ2-5	CASSSGETQYF
TRBV4-1	TRBJ2-1	CASSQDLRTSYNEQFF
TRBV2	TRBJ2-3	CASSETSGFDHTQYF
TRBV6-1	TRBJ2-1	CASRPTVYNEQFF
TRBV25-1	TRBJ2-1	CASRQNNEQFF
TRBV15	TRBJ2-7	CATSSAPAGFYEQYF
TRBV21-1	TRBJ2-3	CASSPIRASGTTDTQYF
TRBV7-9	TRBJ1-2	CSSSLGQGESGYTF
TRBV30	TRBJ1-3	CAWSETGSGNTIYF
TRBV11-2	TRBJ2-7	CASSAPASGSKYF
TRBV28	TRBJ1-2	CASSPRSGHYGYTF
TRBV27	TRBJ1-6	CASRQGLNSPLHF
TRBV5-8	TRBJ1-2	CASTLAGGYGYTF
TRBV6-1	TRBJ2-1	CASSEGSGPRGDEQFF
TRBV14	TRBJ1-2	CASSQLDRDYGYTF
TRBV29-1	TRBJ1-1	CSVARDGGGEAFF
TRBV27	-	CASSLLAGAYEQYF
TRBV5-1	TRBJ2-1	CAGSLVGSSNEQFF
TRBV11-1	TRBJ2-1	CASSSLAGARNEQFF
TRBV18	TRBJ2-7	CASSPPGTGSNEQYF
TRBV6-1	TRBJ2-5	CASSEFGEETQYF
TRBV25-1	TRBJ1-1	CASSDAGIMNTEAFF
TRBV7-7	TRBJ2-7	CASSSQTGAEQYF
TRBV6-1	TRBJ2-7	CASSKLLYEQYF
TRBV11-3	TRBJ1-6	CASSLSNRGSYNSPLHF
TRBV11-2	TRBJ1-4	CASSLGLPSDEKLFF
TRBV6-5	TRBJ2-7	CASSYLAGGSYEQYF
TRBV29-1	TRBJ2-5	CSVDSDGSQYF
TRBV11-2	TRBJ2-2	CASSSLTSGANTGELFF
TRBV19	TRBJ2-7	CASKPGQGSYEQYF
TRBV28	TRBJ1-1	CASSLRGSNTEAFF
TRBV7-8	TRBJ2-1	CASSLEASGGYNEQFF
TRBV25-1	TRBJ1-1	CASSRNTEAFF
TRBV11-3	TRBJ2-5	CASSSTGTQETQYF
TRBV27	TRBJ2-7	CASSSWGRASSYEQYF
TRBV7-2	TRBJ2-1	CASSLGGRREGAMNEQFF
TRBV2	TRBJ2-7	CARRDSSYEQYF
TRBV28	TRBJ1-6	CASSLSDSYNSPLHF
TRBV7-8	TRBJ2-3	CASSPAGAGADTQYF
TRBV9	TRBJ1-4	CASSEDRSTNEKLFF
TRBV28	TRBJ1-2	CASSGHNYGYTF
TRBV11-2	TRBJ1-5	CASSLDWAGHQPQHF
TRBV6-1	TRBJ2-7	CASSHLGTSGEQYF
TRBV18	TRBJ1-2	CASSPPSEFYGYTF
TRBV5-1	TRBJ2-1	CASSSTLAGSYNEQFF
TRBV2	TRBJ2-7	CASSHRGGYVTYEQYF
TRBV15	TRBJ1-2	CATSRDRAQGVGYTF
TRBV5-5	TRBJ2-1	CASSLRGGLGSYNEQFF
TRBV5-1	TRBJ2-1	CASSFLAGDRNEQFF
TRBV6-6	TRBJ2-7	CASSMGLARLPYEQYF
TRBV11-2	TRBJ2-5	CASSWNSQQETQYF
TRBV5-1	TRBJ2-1	CASSPGASGIYNEQFF
TRBV27	TRBJ1-1	CASSPLIGAAFF
TRBV12-5	TRBJ1-1	CASGLVGGGAEAFF
TRBV11-2	TRBJ2-7	CASSWTSGGSYEQYF
TRBV11-2	TRBJ2-1	CASSSSGRSYNEQFF